This TCR beta chain stems from a study of shared clonotypes between healthy human individuals. CDR3 length equals 13 residues. V lost 2 bases to trimming and J lost 4 bases; unmatched junction nucleotides: 1. Germline CDR1 reads SGHDN; CDR2 reads FVKESK. Method: immunoSEQ multiplex PCR; TCRdb's copy keeps in-frame clones and lacks some. The sample lists over 2 million clones, 85% to 95% occurring once. This clone occurred once. This receptor was obtained from a man younger than 30 in good health. Some clones in this sample may be carry-over from other donors' samples. What was sequenced was naive CD4+ T cells from PBMCs. Specified subset: CD45RA+ positively selected. The chain carries TRBV14 and TRBJ2-7, with 8 bases matching TRBD2. This CDR3 reads CASSQRGGYEQYF. The CDR3 nucleotides are TGTGCCAGCAGCCAACGGGGGGGGTACGAGCAGTACTTC.